Below are 17 T cell receptor beta chains sequenced from a single sample in a study of neurological immune-mediated disorders. TCRdb passed the 5' RACE reads through MiXCR, listing each CDR3 protein once. The sample holds roughly 90,000 distinct CDR3 sequences, roughly 3.5% seen once. The sequenced sample was PBMCs. These receptor sequences come from a woman in her forties or fifties with multiple sclerosis.

This clonotype has a count of ten or more. The chain employs TRBV6-6 and TRBJ2-7, with D possibly TRBD2 on 6 matching bases. V was shortened by 9 bases and J by 0 bases, with 21 bases between the two germline ends. The CDR3 length is 16 residues. In germline, CDR1 is MNHNY, CDR2 SVGAGI (reference sequence). The CDR3 DNA reads TGTGCCAGACAGCCTCCGGGGGACCGAGGCTCCTACGAGCAGTACTTC. This codes for CARQPPGDRGSYEQYF.

This clonotype appeared many times. The chain combines TRBV12-3 or TRBV12-4 with TRBJ2-5; 9 bases are a match to TRBD2. Losses at the gene ends were 6 bases for V and 5 bases for J; bases not matched to a gene: 4. This CDR3 spans 13 amino acids. CDR3 sequence reads: CASRPTSGETQYF. DNA of the CDR3: TGTGCCAGCAGACCCACTAGCGGGGAGACCCAGTACTTC.

This clonotype came up many times. The rearrangement links TRBV6-5 to TRBJ2-3; 9 nucleotides line up with TRBD2. The CDR3 runs 16 residues. CDR1 is MNHEY, CDR2 SVGAGI, per germline. The trim removed 7 bases at V and 1 base at J, leaving 9 bases unmatched. This CDR3 reads CASTPVWTSGTDTQYF. The CDR3 DNA reads as TGTGCCAGCACCCCTGTATGGACTAGCGGCACAGATACGCAGTATTTT.

This clonotype was detected many times. V usage is TRBV6-6 and J usage is TRBJ2-2, with 10 bases that match TRBD2. Germline assignment: CDR1 MNHNY and CDR2 SVGAGI (reference sequence). CDR3 length: 16 amino acids. With 5 bases clipped from V and 7 bases from J, the junction kept 10 bases outside the gene matches. The CDR3 DNA sequence: TGTGCCAGCAGTCCCCAGCGGGGGGGCCTCCTCGGGGAGCTGTTTTTT. Translation: CASSPQRGGLLGELFF.

This clonotype was counted at least ten times. V usage is TRBV7-2 and J usage is TRBJ2-7, with 9 bases matching TRBD1. The junction had 3 bases not matched to a gene; V was cut back by 3 bases and J by 3 bases. This CDR3 comprises 14 residues. Germline V CDR1 and CDR2: SGHTA, FQGNSA. The CDR3, as DNA: TGTGCCAGCAGCTTCGGGACAGGGCGCTACGAGCAGTACTTC. This translates into CASSFGTGRYEQYF. Supplemented by reference TRBV7-2 and TRBJ2-7, the full variable domain reads GAGVSQSPSNKVTEKGKDVELRCDPISGHTALYWYRQSLGQGLEFLIYFQGNSAPDKSGLPSDRFSAERTGGSVSTLTIQRTQQEDSAVYLCASSFGTGRYEQYFGPGTRLTVT.

There are many counts of this clonotype. The chain recombines TRBV7-9 with TRBJ2-7; D may be TRBD1 or TRBD2 (6 bases each). The V gene's germline CDR1 is SEHNR and CDR2 FQNEAQ (reference sequence). The CDR3 covers 14 residues. V shed 3 bases and J shed 1 base, with 10 bases lying between them. This chain's CDR3 is CASSFEGGSYEQYF. As DNA, the CDR3 is TGTGCCAGCAGCTTTGAGGGGGGTTCCTACGAGCAGTACTTC.

The sample holds many counts of this clonotype. The V gene is TRBV7-2, the J gene TRBJ2-7; TRBD2 agrees at 7 bases. Germline CDR1 SGHTA, CDR2 FQGNSA. The CDR3 runs to 15 residues. V shed 5 bases, J shed 4 bases, and the junction held 11 bases outside the gene matches. The CDR3 region is CASSHRVGGWYEQYF. The CDR3 DNA sequence: TGTGCCAGCAGCCACCGAGTCGGGGGGTGGTACGAGCAGTACTTC.

This clonotype was counted many times. The chain joins TRBV20-1 to TRBJ1-1, with D possibly matching TRBD1 (5 bases). Trimming removed 6 bases from V and 3 bases from J, with 17 bases in between. The CDR3 length is 14 residues. The germline CDR1 and CDR2 sequences are DFQATT and SNEGSKA (reference sequence). CDR3 amino acids: CSAALGGIDTEAFF. DNA of the CDR3: TGCAGTGCCGCGCTGGGGGGTATAGACACTGAAGCTTTCTTT.

The genes are TRBV12-3 or TRBV12-4 and TRBJ1-1; D not certain. With 3 bases removed from V and 3 bases from J, the gap between germline ends came to 11 bases. This CDR3 is 14 amino acids long. The CDR3 bases are TGTGCCAGCAGTTTTTCGGTAGGCGACACTGAAGCTTTCTTT. It is translated as CASSFSVGDTEAFF.

This clonotype was recorded at least ten times. The chain uses TRBV2 and TRBJ2-1; unclear D gene. The CDR3 extends over 14 amino acids. Germline CDR1 and CDR2: SNHLY and FYNNEI. Trimming stripped 6 bases from V and 0 bases from J, with 9 bases between. The CDR3 DNA follows: TGTGCCAGCAGAACATCGAGCTCCTACAATGAGCAGTTCTTC. Protein product: CASRTSSSYNEQFF.

This clonotype appeared many times. The chain links TRBV5-1 to TRBJ2-5, with 8 positions matching TRBD1. The V gene end was trimmed by 3 bases and the J gene end by 3 bases; junction bases not matched to a gene: 4. CDR3 length: 14 residues. Germline lookup yields CDR1 SGHRS and CDR2 YFSETQ. CDR3 region: CASSWGQAEETQYF. Written as DNA, the CDR3 is TGCGCCAGCAGCTGGGGACAGGCGGAAGAGACCCAGTACTTC.

This clonotype was counted ten times or more. The chain uses TRBV5-1 and TRBJ2-6; weak D call: TRBD1 (6 bases). The V gene lost 3 bases and the J gene lost 5 bases, with 6 bases spanning the gap. The CDR3 contains 13 residues. Germline-derived CDR1 and CDR2 are SGHRS and YFSETQ. In DNA form, the CDR3 reads TGCGCCAGCAGCTGGGACAGGGCCAACGTCCTGACTTTC. It translates to CASSWDRANVLTF. Full variable domain (missing parts from reference TRBV5-1 and TRBJ2-6): KAGVTQTPRYLIKTRGQQVTLSCSPISGHRSVSWYQQTPGQGLQFLFEYFSETQRNKGNFPGRFSGRQFSNSRSEMNVSTLELGDSALYLCASSWDRANVLTFGAGSRLTVL.

In this sample, this clonotype turned up many times. The rearrangement uses TRBV12-3 or TRBV12-4 and TRBJ1-1, with D possibly being TRBD1 (6 bases). V lost 5 bases and J lost 1, with 14 bases in between. The CDR3 extends over 15 amino acids. The DNA of the CDR3 is TGTGCCAGCAGTCTTCGACAGGCCCAGAACACTGAAGCTTTCTTT. Amino acids: CASSLRQAQNTEAFF.

This clonotype was seen repeatedly, ten times or more. The rearrangement links TRBV6-2 or TRBV6-3 to TRBJ1-5; D gene ambiguous. From germline, CDR1 is MNHEY and CDR2 SVGEGT. V was shortened by 4 bases and J by 3 bases, with 13 bases between the two germline ends. This CDR3 is 15 amino acids long. CDR3 sequence: CASSFSVGYNQPQHF. The DNA for the CDR3 is TGTGCCAGCAGTTTCTCAGTGGGGTACAATCAGCCCCAGCATTTT.

This clonotype was counted ten times or more. This chain connects TRBV20-1 to TRBJ2-1, with TRBD1 matching 8 bases. There are 12 residues in the CDR3. Trimming took 7 bases from V and 8 from J; bases not matched to a gene: 7. CDR1 is DFQATT, CDR2 SNEGSKA, per germline (reference sequence). CDR3 sequence reads: CSVTGVSDEQFF. CDR3 DNA sequence: TGCAGTGTGACAGGGGTAAGCGATGAGCAGTTCTTC.

The sample holds many counts of this clonotype. The chain employs TRBV27 and TRBJ1-5; D is unclear. Trimming cost V 4 bases and J 11 bases, with 24 bases left between them. This CDR3 is 16 amino acids long. The V gene's germline CDR1 is MNHEY and CDR2 SMNVEV (reference sequence). Written as DNA, the CDR3 is TGTGCCAGCAGTTGTCCAGCCATTACGAGGCAATCAGCCCAGCATTTT. This translates into CASSCPAITRQSAQHF.

This clonotype was seen many times. The chain couples TRBV5-1 to TRBJ1-1, with D possibly matching TRBD1 (6 bases). The CDR3 has 14 residues. V lost 0 bases to trimming and J lost 6 bases, with 12 bases between them. CDR1 is SGHRS and CDR2 is YFSETQ in the germline V gene. The CDR3 spells CASSLDDDRPEAFF. The CDR3 DNA sequence: TGCGCCAGCAGCTTGGACGACGACAGGCCTGAAGCTTTCTTT.